This TCR beta chain was identified during a study of PD-1 blockade in classical Hodgkin lymphoma. Clones were read by immunoSEQ multiplex PCR, and TCRdb kept only the in-frame ones, dropping some. The repertoire holds about 66,000 clones, with 70% to 75% as singletons. Following autologous stem cell transplantation, relapse occurred in every patient, and exposure to brentuximab vedotin varied. This CDR3 spans 13 amino acids. V lost 2 bases and J 4 bases, leaving 6 bases between the germline ends. The V gene's germline CDR1 is ENHRY and CDR2 SYGVKD. General study findings and limits: Diversity similar to that of newly diagnosed patients was seen at baseline in complete responders. Significant TCR diversity gains by C4D1 occurred in CD4+ but not CD8+ cells.

With regard to this clone: Its target is not known.

This chain uses TRBV10-3 with TRBJ1-5; D not certain. The specimen was peripheral blood mononuclear cells (PBMCs), collected before the second cycle of nivolumab. This clonotype was obtained from a human donor with classical Hodgkin lymphoma. The chain's CDR3 is CAISEEGNQPQHF. CDR3 coding DNA: TGTGCCATCAGTGAGGAAGGAAATCAGCCCCAGCATTTT.